This T cell receptor beta chain was documented in a study of identical twins. Germline CDR1 is MNHEY and CDR2 is SVGAGI. The CDR3 is 18 amino acids. The V segment lost 5 bases and the J segment 7 bases; nucleotides outside the gene matches: 14. Unique molecular identifiers were in the cDNA, with template-switch universal primer binding. One entry per CDR3 protein, called by TCRdb with MiXCR from the 5' RACE reads. The data contain under 400,000 distinct CDR3 sequences, about 9% of them singletons. The source of this sequence is a woman between 50 and 59 years old in good health. What was sequenced was naive T cells sorted from blood. This sequence joins TRBV6-5 and TRBJ2-1; 13 positions match TRBD2. The CDR3 DNA reads as TGTGCCAGCAGTCGAGATACTAGCGGGAGGGCCCACGGAAATGAGCAGTTCTTC. Its translation: CASSRDTSGRAHGNEQFF.